These T cell receptor beta chains were read from a single sample in a study of control samples from healthy donors and cancer patients. The assay was immunoSEQ multiplex PCR, and TCRdb's table has in-frame clones only and misses some. This sample has approximately 94,000 clones, with over 75% found just once. Sample: blood. These receptor sequences come from a woman aged 45-65 years in good health. CDR3s include the opening cysteine and the closing phenylalanine or tryptophan. The order of the fields is V gene, J gene, clone size, CDR3 protein. Size is omitted from some rows. Given values are once, few, many or a class for expanded clones.

>TRBV18|TRBJ1-1|-
CASSPNQLGTVNTEAFF
>TRBV6-5|TRBJ1-5|few
CASTEGAPQHF
>TRBV5-1|TRBJ2-2|-
CASSLEQGAEYGELFF
>TRBV7-9|TRBJ1-2|-
CASSSQRGNQDNNYGYTF
>TRBV15|TRBJ2-4|-
CATRQGGKNIQYF
>TRBV7-3|TRBJ2-1|-
CASSSDRDRGGNEQFF
>TRBV13|TRBJ1-2|-
CASSPGGSYGYTF
>TRBV27|TRBJ1-1|-
CASARQGLNTEAFF
>TRBV7-2|TRBJ1-2|-
CASSSIYSSNYGYTF
>TRBV18|TRBJ2-5|-
CASSPFQGQETQYF
>TRBV7-9|TRBJ1-2|-
CASSSRGAGANYGYTF
>TRBV27|TRBJ1-3|-
CASSFDASSGNTIYF
>TRBV12-5|TRBJ1-5|-
CASGLVPGAGAQPQHF
>TRBV2|TRBJ1-2|once
CASSEAGVRDFGGYTF
>TRBV18|TRBJ1-5|-
CASSPRRQGGVGPQHF
>TRBV5-1|TRBJ1-1|-
CASSSGTGSTEAFF
>TRBV9|TRBJ2-7|-
CASSGGNEQYF
>TRBV7-8|TRBJ1-5|-
CASSFLPGDHSNQPQHF
>TRBV4-1|TRBJ2-7|-
CASSPYRAGPDRVYEQYF
>TRBV9|TRBJ2-3|-
CASSVDGGGSTDTQYF
>TRBV6-5|TRBJ1-6|-
CASSPPTGTNSPLHF
>TRBV6-4|TRBJ2-7|-
CASSVAPSGGAYEQYF
>TRBV5-5|TRBJ2-1|-
CASSLEKQFF
>TRBV12-3/TRBV12-4|TRBJ2-2|once
CASIQSGGELFF
>TRBV4-1|TRBJ2-2|few
CASSQGPGDTGELFF
>TRBV9|TRBJ1-1|-
CASSVATGRAVDTEAFF
>TRBV3-1/TRBV3-2|TRBJ2-2|-
CASSLLIGELFF
>TRBV14|TRBJ2-3|-
CASSQEVGLAERTDTQYF
>TRBV5-4|TRBJ2-2|-
CASSLLAGDTGELFF
>TRBV6-5|TRBJ1-2|-
CASSPGQGFGYGYTF
>TRBV7-8|TRBJ2-2|-
CASSLWEGLSGELFF
>TRBV24-1|TRBJ2-5|-
CATSGTGLAGETQYF
>TRBV18|TRBJ2-3|-
CASSRTTDTQYF
>TRBV27|TRBJ2-1|-
CASTPGGRGRSYNEQFF
>TRBV14|TRBJ1-3|few
CASRYWSGNTIYF
>TRBV24-1|TRBJ1-2|-
CATSDSANYGYTF
>TRBV7-9|TRBJ1-1|-
CASSRNLQDKNTEAFF
>TRBV2|TRBJ2-2|-
CASTRQGASGELFF
>TRBV3-1/TRBV3-2|TRBJ1-1|-
CASSQGSRVAGLNTEAFF
>TRBV27|TRBJ2-3|-
CASSLSMPSGGAWNTQYF
>TRBV4-1|TRBJ1-2|-
CASSQGGRPNYGYTF
>TRBV3-1/TRBV3-2|TRBJ2-5|-
CASSPPDQETQYF
>TRBV24-1|TRBJ2-1|-
CATSDSPSTSGVSNEQFF
>TRBV25-1|TRBJ1-5|few
CASSGGVLRDANQPQHF
>TRBV6-5|TRBJ2-3|-
CASSLLAGSTDTQYF
>TRBV11-2|TRBJ2-7|-
CASSFRDLSYEQYF
>TRBV19|TRBJ1-4|-
CASMGRRQTNEKLFF
>TRBV7-9|TRBJ1-5|-
CASSRFTGDDQPQHF
>TRBV7-9|TRBJ2-1|once
CASSTGAGELAPEQFF
>TRBV5-4|TRBJ2-5|-
CASSLANPSGRETQYF
>TRBV7-9|TRBJ1-2|once
CASSLEGWGYTF
>TRBV2|TRBJ2-3|-
CASTQSDRRLTDTQYF
>TRBV15|TRBJ1-1|-
CATSRAFGGRTEAFF